The clone carrying this T cell receptor beta chain was seen a handful of times. These data come from a study of blood T cells in healthy people across ages. Donors ranged from about 6 to 90 years old and were healthy Caucasians in Russia. Samples each yielded at least 5.5 micrograms of total RNA. Together with a sample-barcoded 5' primer, a J-beta primer mix was included in a second PCR lasting about 6 to 11 cycles. Each cDNA molecule was tagged by a template-switch adaptor that had 12 random nucleotides. MiXCR, run by TCRdb on the 5' RACE reads, gives a single entry per CDR3 protein. The data hold hundreds of thousands of distinct CDR3 sequences, with 20% to 25% observed a single time. V shed 1 base and J shed 5 bases, with 11 bases lying between them. The CDR3 covers 14 residues. Germline-derived CDR1 and CDR2 are LGHNA and YNFKEQ. The sample was also reused in another study, on T cells of mothers and their children.

The TCR sequence derives from a boy aged 10-17 years in good health. The chain links TRBV4-2 to TRBJ2-5; D is undetermined. The material sequenced was blood. This chain's CDR3 is CASSQVGKGETQYF. The CDR3 DNA follows: TGTGCCAGCAGCCAAGTGGGGAAAGGGGAGACCCAGTACTTC.